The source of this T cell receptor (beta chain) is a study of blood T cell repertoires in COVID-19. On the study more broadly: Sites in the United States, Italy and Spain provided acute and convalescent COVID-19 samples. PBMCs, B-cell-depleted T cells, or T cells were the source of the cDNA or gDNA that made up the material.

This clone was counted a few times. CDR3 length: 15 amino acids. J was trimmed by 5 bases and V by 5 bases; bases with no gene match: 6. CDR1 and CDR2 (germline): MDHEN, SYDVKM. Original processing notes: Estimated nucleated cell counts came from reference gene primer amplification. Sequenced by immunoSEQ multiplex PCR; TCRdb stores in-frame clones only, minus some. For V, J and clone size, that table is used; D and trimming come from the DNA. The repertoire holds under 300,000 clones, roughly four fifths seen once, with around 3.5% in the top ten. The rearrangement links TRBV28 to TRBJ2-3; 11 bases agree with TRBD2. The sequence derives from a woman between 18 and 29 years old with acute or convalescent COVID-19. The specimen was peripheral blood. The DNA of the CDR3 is TGTGCCAGCAGTATTAGCGGGAGGGCCGGAGATACGCAGTATTTT. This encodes CASSISGRAGDTQYF. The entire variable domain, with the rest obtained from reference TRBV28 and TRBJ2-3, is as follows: DVKVTQSSRYLVKRTGEKVFLECVQDMDHENMFWYRQDPGLGLRLIYFSYDVKMKEKGDIPEGYSVSREKKERFSLILESASTNQTSMYLCASSISGRAGDTQYFGPGTRLTVL.